These 10 T cell receptor beta chains were sequenced from one sample in a study of blood T cell repertoires in COVID-19. The method was immunoSEQ multiplex PCR; TCRdb's version includes in-frame clones alone and lacks a portion of them. Of nearly 250,000 clones detected, roughly 85% appear once; the ten largest clones hold approximately 9.1%. The sample was PBMCs or T cells enriched from blood (not recorded which). The receptors derive from a woman aged 45-59 years with acute COVID-19.

This clone was seen a few times. The chain combines TRBV7-9 with TRBJ1-2; 7 nucleotides align to TRBD1. V gave up 5 bases and J gave up 3 bases; unmatched junction bases: 6. In germline, CDR1 is SEHNR, CDR2 FQNEAQ (reference sequence). This CDR3 has 14 residues. CDR3 loop: CASSRSGGDYGYTF. CDR3 sequence (DNA): TGTGCCAGCAGCCGCTCAGGGGGTGACTATGGCTACACCTTC.

This rearrangement joins TRBV7-9 to TRBJ2-3; D is perhaps TRBD2 (5 bases). Germline V CDR1 and CDR2: SEHNR, FQNEAQ (reference sequence). Trimming shortened V by 11 bases and J by 1 base, and 13 bases separated the two germline ends. CDR3 size: 13 residues. CDR3 residues: CASTSSGTDTQYF. In DNA, the CDR3 is TGTGCCTCCACTAGTTCCGGCACAGATACGCAGTATTTT.

The chain recombines TRBV6-2 or TRBV6-3 with TRBJ1-5; D unclear. Germline assignment: CDR1 MNHEY and CDR2 SVGEGT. V lost 2 bases and J lost 3, with 11 bases in between. The CDR3 is 15 amino acids. Here the CDR3 DNA reads TGTGCCAGCAGTTACCCTCGAGGGTCCAATCAGCCCCAGCATTTT. Protein product: CASSYPRGSNQPQHF.

J is TRBJ1-5 and V is TRBV6-5; 8 nucleotides align to TRBD1. Losses at the gene ends were 7 bases for V and 8 bases for J; bases not matched to a gene: 10. Germline CDR1 and CDR2: MNHEY and SVGAGI. CDR3 length equals 14 residues. CDR3 amino acids: CASKQGALREPQHF. CDR3 in DNA: TGTGCCAGCAAGCAGGGGGCCCTGAGGGAGCCCCAGCATTTT.

This chain links TRBV19 with TRBJ1-5, with 9 bases matching TRBD1. Per germline, CDR1 LNHDA and CDR2 SQIVND (reference sequence). This CDR3 spans 16 amino acids. The junction had 4 bases not matched to a gene; V was cut back by 4 bases and J by 0 bases. DNA of the CDR3: TGTGCCAGTAGTAAATCGACAGGGGGTAGCAATCAGCCCCAGCATTTT. Translated: CASSKSTGGSNQPQHF.

The rearrangement links TRBV30 to TRBJ1-2; 12 bases map to TRBD1. This CDR3 spans 17 amino acids. V lost 3 bases, J lost 5 bases, and 13 bases stayed unmatched. Germline CDR1 and CDR2: GTSNPN and SVGIG (reference sequence). Here the CDR3 reads CAWSTSGGTGGGYGYTF. The CDR3 DNA reads TGTGCCTGGAGCACGTCCGGCGGGACAGGGGGCGGGTATGGCTACACCTTC.

V is TRBV9 and J is TRBJ1-6; the match to TRBD1 covers 9 bases. Germline V gene data show CDR1 as SGDLS and CDR2 as YYNGEE. There are 13 residues in the CDR3. The V segment lost 2 bases and the J segment 10 bases; nucleotides outside the gene matches: 1. CDR3 bases: TGTGCCAGCAGCGTTACAGGGGGCTCACCCCTCCACTTT. Its protein product is CASSVTGGSPLHF.

CDR3 DNA sequence: TGTGCCAGTAGTGCGGGACAGGGGTCTAGCAATCAGCCCCAGCATTTT. Translated, it gives CASSAGQGSSNQPQHF. The gene calls are TRBV19 and TRBJ1-5, with TRBD1 matching over 10 bases. J gave up 0 bases and V 5 bases, and 4 bases lay outside the gene matches. Germline V gene sequence: CDR1 LNHDA, CDR2 SQIVND (reference sequence). The CDR3 length is 16 residues.

This clone was picked up a small number of times. The V call is TRBV18, the J call TRBJ1-1; the match to TRBD1 covers 9 bases. The V segment lost 6 bases and the J segment 0 bases; nucleotides outside the gene matches: 2. The germline V gene has CDR1 KGHSH and CDR2 LQKENI. The CDR3 contains 14 residues. CDR3 loop: CASSDRGLNTEAFF. In nucleotides, the CDR3 is TGTGCCAGCTCGGACAGGGGACTGAACACTGAAGCTTTCTTT.

This clone has a handful of counts. At one boundary the junction diverges from the germline segment, which might be a read error. The rearrangement joins TRBV11-2 to TRBJ1-1, with a possible D match to TRBD1 (5 bases). Germline CDR1 is SGHAT and CDR2 is FQNNGV. This CDR3 comprises 12 residues. CDR3 in amino acids: CASSVDSTEAFF. The CDR3 DNA follows: TGTGCCAGCAGCGTAGACAGCACTGAAGCTTTCTTT.